Only a few counts were recorded for the clone carrying this T cell receptor beta chain. What it recognizes is unknown. This specimen comes from a study of beta chain features in type 1 diabetes. Study results and limitations: In all four CD4+ subsets, TCRB CDR3 length was significantly, moderately reduced in type 1 diabetes.

The whole isolated RNA underwent reverse transcription, so sequencing captured expressed TCRB transcripts. Profiling relied on immunoSEQ multiplex PCR, and the TCRdb table lists in-frame clones only, not all of them. The data show 100,000 to 150,000 clones, with 9% seen just once and 0.75% held by the top ten. The V end lost 3 bases, the J end lost 5 bases, and 14 bases lay between the germline ends. The CDR3 runs to 14 residues. Per the germline V gene, CDR1 is SGHRS and CDR2 is YFSETQ. The chain joins TRBV5-1 to TRBJ2-5, with D possibly TRBD2 on 6 matching bases. The receptor was derived from a man aged 25 to 45 with type 1 diabetes. Material for sequencing was central memory CD4+ T cells from blood. The CDR3 DNA reads TGCGCCAGCAGCTCCCCCGGGACTGTGGAGACCCAGTACTTC. It translates to CASSSPGTVETQYF. Drawing the rest from reference TRBV5-1 and TRBJ2-5, the complete variable domain is KAGVTQTPRYLIKTRGQQVTLSCSPISGHRSVSWYQQTPGQGLQFLFEYFSETQRNKGNFPGRFSGRQFSNSRSEMNVSTLELGDSALYLCASSSPGTVETQYFGPGTRLLVL.